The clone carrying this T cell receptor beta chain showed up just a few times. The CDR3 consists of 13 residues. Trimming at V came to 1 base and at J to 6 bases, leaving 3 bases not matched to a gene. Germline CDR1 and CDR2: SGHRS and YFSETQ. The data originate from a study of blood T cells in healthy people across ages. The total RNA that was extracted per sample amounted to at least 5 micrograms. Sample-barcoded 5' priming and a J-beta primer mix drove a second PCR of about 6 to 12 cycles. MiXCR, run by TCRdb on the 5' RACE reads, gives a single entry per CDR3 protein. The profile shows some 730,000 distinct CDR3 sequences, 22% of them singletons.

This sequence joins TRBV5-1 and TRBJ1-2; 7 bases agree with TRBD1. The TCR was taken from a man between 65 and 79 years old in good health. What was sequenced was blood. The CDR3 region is CASSLRQGNGYTF. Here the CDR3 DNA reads TGCGCCAGCAGCTTGCGACAGGGTAATGGCTACACCTTC.